This record concerns one T cell receptor (beta chain) sequence. Its antigen is not identified. 60 Vbeta and 13 Jbeta primers were used in PCR. Generated by immunoSEQ multiplex PCR, the TCRdb table keeps only in-frame clones and is missing some. The data show some 57,000 clones, about 81% seen once. Germline V gene lookup returns CDR1 SGHNT and CDR2 YYREEE (reference sequence). The CDR3 totals 14 residues. V lost 0 bases and J lost 4, with 8 bases in between. This entry is derived from a study of cytomegalovirus exposure and HLA in healthy donors. Broader study findings: Later analysis suggested links between common viral pathogens and several top significant clusters. 87-base-pair reads could not separate some V segments, including TRBV6-2 and TRBV6-3. Sequencing probably produced one cluster of sequence variants that were highly shared.

This chain links TRBV5-4 with TRBJ2-1; D uncertain. The sequencing input was PBMCs. The source of this sequence is a woman in her twenties or thirties in good health and CMV-seronegative. The CDR3: CASSLDLMYNEQFF. The CDR3 DNA reads TGTGCCAGCAGCTTGGATCTAATGTACAATGAGCAGTTCTTC.